This record covers a single T cell receptor (beta chain). Antigen specificity is unknown. Sequencing was performed with immunoSEQ multiplex PCR; in TCRdb, only in-frame clones are kept and a portion is missing. Here the sample spans around 140,000 clones, 65% to 90% being singletons. This sample was included in a study of T cell responses to AZD1222 COVID-19 vaccine. CDR1 is SGHNT and CDR2 is YENEEA in the germline V gene. Trimming left V 5 bases short and J 7 bases short, with 12 bases between. The length of the CDR3 is 13 residues. General study results and limits: Baseline testing showed seropositivity in only a handful of AZD1222 recipients. Of spike-specific TCRs, nearly half reportedly target regions left unmutated in variants. CD4 TCRs covered the whole spike, strongest at regions 160-218 and 743-854. Donors were largely white British and mainly female; clonal diversity was possibly underestimated.

Sequenced here: peripheral blood, sampled 28 days after the second dose of the MenACWY control vaccine. The receptor's source is an adult who received the MenACWY meningococcal vaccine as a control. J is TRBJ2-1 and V is TRBV11-3, with D tentatively TRBD2 (5 bases). The CDR3 coding sequence is TGTGCCAGCAGCCTTCTACTAGTTAATGAGCAGTTCTTC. Translated: CASSLLLVNEQFF.